Presented here are 22 T cell receptor beta chains from one specimen sequenced in a study of shared clonotypes between healthy human individuals. Generated by immunoSEQ multiplex PCR, the TCRdb table keeps only in-frame clones and is missing some. The sample yields about 520,000 clones, approximately 81% seen once. Sequencing used PBMCs. All receptors derive from a woman in her thirties or forties in good health. Some clones in this sample may be carry-over from other donors' samples.

This chain joins TRBV28 and TRBJ1-5, with 7 bases matching TRBD1. Per germline, CDR1 MDHEN and CDR2 SYDVKM. The CDR3 is 13 amino acids. Trimming at V came to 8 bases and at J to 4 bases, leaving 5 bases not matched to a gene. The CDR3 spells CASGQVRNQPQHF. The CDR3 bases are TGTGCCAGCGGACAGGTCAGAAATCAGCCCCAGCATTTT.

The V gene is TRBV6-5, the J gene TRBJ2-2; TRBD1 matches at 7 bases. Germline V lookup: CDR1 MNHEY, CDR2 SVGAGI. V trimming: 8 bases; J trimming: 2 bases; junction bases outside the gene matches: 5. This CDR3 region has 14 residues. CDR3: CASGRGRNTGELFF. In DNA, the CDR3 is TGTGCCAGCGGAAGGGGGCGCAACACCGGGGAGCTGTTTTTT.

This chain connects TRBV5-1 to TRBJ2-1; TRBD2 matches at 12 bases. The CDR3 sequence is 16 residues long. Looked up from germline, CDR1 is SGHRS and CDR2 is YFSETQ. The ends lost 4 bases at V and 7 bases at J; junction bases unmatched: 9. In nucleotides, the CDR3 is TGCGCCAGCAGCCCCCCTCTAGCGGGAGGGGGAAATGAGCAGTTCTTC. Translating it yields CASSPPLAGGGNEQFF.

In the case of this clone: This is likely an artifact of a read error, given a far larger clone one base away. The sample contains more than one DNA sequence encoding this CDR3. The rearrangement links TRBV6-4 to TRBJ2-2; D not certain. This CDR3 contains 16 residues. V was shortened by 0 bases and J by 2 bases, with 10 bases between the two germline ends. Per germline, CDR1 MRHNA and CDR2 SNTAGT. The CDR3 DNA reads as TGTGCCAGCAGTGACTCGGCAGAGTCCAACACCGGGGAGCTGTTTTTT. Protein: CASSDSAESNTGELFF.

About this clone itself: A far larger clone is a single base away, which makes a read error likely. Other DNA sequences in this specimen translate into the identical CDR3. CDR3 nucleotide sequence: TGTGCCAGCAGTTTACGGGTCCAGCTAAACACCGGGGAGCTATTTTTT. It encodes CASSLRVQLNTGELFF. The chain joins TRBV27 to TRBJ2-2; a weak D match, TRBD2 (5 bases). The CDR3 sequence is 16 residues long. Germline lookup yields CDR1 MNHEY and CDR2 SMNVEV (reference sequence).

The chain has TRBV7-2 and TRBJ2-1; D gene uncertain. This CDR3 is built from 14 residues. Germline-derived CDR1 and CDR2 are SGHTA and FQGNSA. With 4 bases removed from V and 0 bases from J, the gap between germline ends came to 7 bases. The CDR3 coding sequence is TGTGCCAGCAGCTGGACGAGCTCCTACAATGAGCAGTTCTTC. Translated: CASSWTSSYNEQFF.

The table lists this clone with a few counts. The chain couples TRBV5-4 to TRBJ2-1; 8 nucleotides agree with TRBD2. This CDR3 is 16 amino acids long. J lost 10 bases, V lost 2 bases, and 14 bases had no gene match. Germline assignment: CDR1 SGHNT and CDR2 YYREEE (reference sequence). The CDR3 DNA reads as TGTGCCAGCAGCTTTGCAGGGACTAGGGAAATTGGAGAGCAGTTCTTC. It translates to CASSFAGTREIGEQFF.

The gene calls are TRBV29-1 and TRBJ1-6; perhaps TRBD1 as D (6 bases). The germline V gene encodes CDR1 SQVTM and CDR2 ANQGSEA. With 6 bases removed from V and 0 bases from J, the gap between germline ends came to 12 bases. This CDR3 has 15 amino acids. CDR3 sequence reads: CSVAKDSSYNSPLHF. DNA for the CDR3: TGCAGCGTCGCCAAGGACAGCTCCTATAATTCACCCCTCCACTTT.

The V and J genes are TRBV19 and TRBJ1-1; maybe TRBD1 (5 bases). The ends were cut back, 7 bases at V and 4 bases at J, with 16 bases in the middle. Germline V lookup: CDR1 LNHDA, CDR2 SQIVND (reference sequence). There are 14 residues in the CDR3. CDR3 sequence (DNA): TGTGCCAGTATTCGCCGGGACGGCGGCACTGAAGCTTTCTTT. As protein: CASIRRDGGTEAFF.

Comment on this clone: A read error is the likely source, as a far larger clone sits one nucleotide away. The chain carries TRBV4-2 and TRBJ2-7; perhaps TRBD1 as D (5 bases). The length of the CDR3 is 16 residues. Germline-derived CDR1 and CDR2 are LGHNA and YNFKEQ. The chain's CDR3 is CASSKDMGDSSYEQYF. CDR3 DNA: TGTGCCAGCAGCAAAGACATGGGTGACAGCTCCTACGAGCAGTACTTC.

The chain recombines TRBV15 with TRBJ1-1; no reliable D call. Per the germline V gene, CDR1 is LNHNV and CDR2 is YYDKDF (reference sequence). The CDR3 has 12 amino acids. V lost 1 base to trimming and J lost 5 bases, with 5 bases between them. This chain's CDR3 is CATSRGMTEAFF. As DNA, the CDR3 is TGTGCCACCAGCAGAGGGATGACTGAAGCTTTCTTT. Using reference TRBV15 and TRBJ1-1 for the parts outside the CDR3, the full variable domain is DAMVIQNPRYQVTQFGKPVTLSCSQTLNHNVMYWYQQKSSQAPKLLFHYYDKDFNNEADTPDNFQSRRPNTSFCFLDIRSPGLGDTAMYLCATSRGMTEAFFGQGTRLTVV.

The V and J genes are TRBV11-2 and TRBJ2-7; 8 bases line up with TRBD1. Germline V CDR1 and CDR2: SGHAT, FQNNGV. CDR3 length: 19 amino acids. V shed 1 base, J shed 5 bases, and the junction held 19 bases outside the gene matches. The CDR3 nucleotides read TGTGCCAGCAGCTTAGCGGCAGGGGGCTCGACTTCGTGGTTCGACGAGCAGTACTTC. It encodes CASSLAAGGSTSWFDEQYF.

The chain uses TRBV29-1 and TRBJ2-3, with 11 bases lining up with TRBD2. Germline CDR1 is SQVTM and CDR2 is ANQGSEA. V trimming: 4 bases; J trimming: 4 bases; junction bases outside the gene matches: 7. The CDR3 runs 15 residues. The CDR3 is CSVGASGGKPDTQYF. Written as DNA, the CDR3 is TGCAGCGTTGGGGCTAGCGGGGGGAAGCCAGATACGCAGTATTTT.

The J gene is TRBJ2-7, the V gene TRBV15; 10 positions agree with TRBD1. V gave up 10 bases and J gave up 3 bases; unmatched junction bases: 9. From germline, CDR1 is LNHNV and CDR2 YYDKDF (reference sequence). CDR3 length: 14 amino acids. CDR3 DNA: TGTGCCAGCTCAAGTCGGGACAGGGGCTACGAGCAGTACTTC. Translation gives CASSSRDRGYEQYF.

The chain combines TRBV5-1 with TRBJ2-7, with D uncertain. V was cut by 0 bases and J by 3 bases, with 10 bases left in between. Looked up from germline, CDR1 is SGHRS and CDR2 is YFSETQ. The CDR3 loop spans 14 amino acids. The CDR3 DNA follows: TGCGCCAGCAGCTTGGATATGGAGAGCTACGAGCAGTACTTC. Translated, it gives CASSLDMESYEQYF.

This clone was seen a few times. The chain recombines TRBV19 with TRBJ2-7, with 7 positions matching TRBD1. The CDR3 totals 13 residues. The junction had 4 bases not matched to a gene; V was cut back by 5 bases and J by 3 bases. Germline-derived CDR1 and CDR2 are LNHDA and SQIVND (reference sequence). CDR3 in DNA: TGTGCCAGTAGTGACAGGACAGGCTACGAGCAGTACTTC. Protein: CASSDRTGYEQYF.

V and J are TRBV30 and TRBJ2-6, with 7 bases that match TRBD1. The CDR3 has 14 residues. From germline, CDR1 is GTSNPN and CDR2 SVGIG (reference sequence). V dropped 6 bases and J dropped 1; count of bases not matched to a gene: 3. The CDR3 sequence: CACQQGSGANVLTF. CDR3 coding DNA: TGTGCCTGCCAACAGGGGTCTGGGGCCAACGTCCTGACTTTC.

The chain has TRBV27 and TRBJ1-1; 7 bases fit TRBD1. The CDR3 covers 13 residues. The V gene's germline CDR1 is MNHEY and CDR2 SMNVEV (reference sequence). Germline trimming cut 10 bases from V and 0 bases from J; bases unmatched to any gene: 5. The CDR3: CATGTALNTEAFF. CDR3 DNA sequence: TGTGCCACCGGGACAGCATTGAACACTGAAGCTTTCTTT.

Worth noting for this clone: This likely reflects a read error, since a far larger clone is one base away. This CDR3 is also generated by other DNA sequences in the sample. V usage is TRBV30 and J usage is TRBJ1-1; D is unresolved. V lost 2 bases and J 1 base, leaving 23 bases between the germline ends. CDR3 length: 18 amino acids. CDR1 and CDR2 from the germline V gene are GTSNPN and SVGIG (reference sequence). The CDR3 bases are TGTGCCTGGAGTCACTTCGGCTTGGGTGGGTTAGGGAACACTGAAGCTTTCTTT. This translates into CAWSHFGLGGLGNTEAFF.

The chain combines TRBV27 with TRBJ1-2; no clear D. The germline V and J ends were trimmed by 3 bases and 8 bases, with 16 bases remaining between them. In germline, CDR1 is MNHEY, CDR2 SMNVEV (reference sequence). This CDR3 has 14 amino acids. The CDR3 DNA follows: TGTGCCAGCAGTTTCTTCCCACCAGGTCGAGGCTACACCTTC. Its translation: CASSFFPPGRGYTF.

A remark on this clone: It is likely a read error: a sequence one base away is far more abundant. Additional DNA sequences in this sample encode the identical CDR3. The chain combines TRBV11-2 with TRBJ2-2; no clear D gene. V gave up 5 bases and J gave up 6 bases, with 7 bases separating them. Germline V gives CDR1 SGHAT, CDR2 FQNNGV. The CDR3 has 12 residues. The DNA for the CDR3 is TGTGCCAGCAGCACACAAGCCGGGGAGCTGTTTTTT. This gives the protein CASSTQAGELFF.

This rearrangement joins TRBV9 to TRBJ2-7; 10 positions agree with TRBD1. Looked up from germline, CDR1 is SGDLS and CDR2 is YYNGEE. This CDR3 contains 15 residues. J was trimmed by 5 bases and V by 0 bases; bases with no gene match: 5. In DNA form, the CDR3 reads TGTGCCAGCAGCGTAGCCGGGGACAGGGGTCACGAGCAGTACTTC. This sequence encodes CASSVAGDRGHEQYF.